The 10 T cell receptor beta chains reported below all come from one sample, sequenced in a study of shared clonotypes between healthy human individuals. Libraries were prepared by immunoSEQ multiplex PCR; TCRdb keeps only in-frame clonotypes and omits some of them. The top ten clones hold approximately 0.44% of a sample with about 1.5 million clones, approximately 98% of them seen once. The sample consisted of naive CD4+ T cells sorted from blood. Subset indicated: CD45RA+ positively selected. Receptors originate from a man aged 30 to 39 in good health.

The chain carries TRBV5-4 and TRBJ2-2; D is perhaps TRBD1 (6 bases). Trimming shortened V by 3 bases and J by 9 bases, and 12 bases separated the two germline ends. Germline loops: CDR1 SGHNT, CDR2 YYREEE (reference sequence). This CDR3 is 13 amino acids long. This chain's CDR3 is CASSSHQGRELFF. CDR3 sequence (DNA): TGTGCCAGCAGCTCCCACCAGGGGAGGGAGCTGTTTTTT. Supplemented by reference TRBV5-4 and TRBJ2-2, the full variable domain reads ETGVTQSPTHLIKTRGQQVTLRCSSQSGHNTVSWYQQALGQGPQFIFQYYREEENGRGNFPPRFSGLQFPNYSSELNVNALELDDSALYLCASSSHQGRELFFGEGSRLTVL.

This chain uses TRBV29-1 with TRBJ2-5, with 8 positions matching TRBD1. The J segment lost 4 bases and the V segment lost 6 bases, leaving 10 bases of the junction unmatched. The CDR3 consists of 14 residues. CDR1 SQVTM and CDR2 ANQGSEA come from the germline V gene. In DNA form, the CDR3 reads TGCAGCGTCCATAATACAGGGGGAGTAGAGACCCAGTACTTC. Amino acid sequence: CSVHNTGGVETQYF.

The DNA for the CDR3 is TGTGCCAGCAGTCCCCAAACCGGGAGTGAAAAGCCCCAGCATTTT. Its translation: CASSPQTGSEKPQHF. The chain carries TRBV6-5 and TRBJ1-5; D not certain. The CDR3 contains 15 residues. Germline V gives CDR1 MNHEY, CDR2 SVGAGI. V gave up 5 bases and J gave up 8 bases, with 19 bases separating them.

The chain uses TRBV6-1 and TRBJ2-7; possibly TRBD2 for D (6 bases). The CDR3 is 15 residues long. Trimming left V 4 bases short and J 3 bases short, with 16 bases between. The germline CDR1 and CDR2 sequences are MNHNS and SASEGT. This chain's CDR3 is CASSVAGLAVYEQYF. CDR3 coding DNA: TGTGCCAGCAGTGTGGCGGGGCTAGCTGTCTACGAGCAGTACTTC.

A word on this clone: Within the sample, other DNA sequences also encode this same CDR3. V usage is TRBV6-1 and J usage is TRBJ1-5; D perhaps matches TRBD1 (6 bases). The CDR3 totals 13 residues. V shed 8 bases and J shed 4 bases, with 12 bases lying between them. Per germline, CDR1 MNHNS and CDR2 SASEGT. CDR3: CASSGQLNQPQHF. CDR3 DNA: TGTGCCAGCTCAGGACAGCTGAATCAGCCCCAGCATTTT.

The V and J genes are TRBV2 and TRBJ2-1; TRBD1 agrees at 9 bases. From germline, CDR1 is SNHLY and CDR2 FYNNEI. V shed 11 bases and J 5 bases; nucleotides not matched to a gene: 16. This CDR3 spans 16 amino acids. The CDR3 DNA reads TGTGCCGCCTTGGGCGCGGAACAGGGGGCAAACAATGAGCAGTTCTTC. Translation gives CAALGAEQGANNEQFF.

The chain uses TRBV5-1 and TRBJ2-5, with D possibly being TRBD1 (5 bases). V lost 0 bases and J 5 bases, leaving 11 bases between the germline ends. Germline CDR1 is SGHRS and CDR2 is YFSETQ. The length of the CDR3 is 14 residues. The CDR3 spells CASSLDRIRETQYF. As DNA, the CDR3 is TGCGCCAGCAGCTTGGACAGGATTAGGGAGACCCAGTACTTC.

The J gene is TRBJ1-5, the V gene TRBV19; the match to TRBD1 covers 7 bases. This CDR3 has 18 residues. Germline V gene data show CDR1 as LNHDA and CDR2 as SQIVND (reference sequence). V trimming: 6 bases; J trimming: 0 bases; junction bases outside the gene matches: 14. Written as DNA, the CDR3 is TGTGCCAGTAGGCGATCCGGGACAGTCGTTTATAGCAATCAGCCCCAGCATTTT. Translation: CASRRSGTVVYSNQPQHF.

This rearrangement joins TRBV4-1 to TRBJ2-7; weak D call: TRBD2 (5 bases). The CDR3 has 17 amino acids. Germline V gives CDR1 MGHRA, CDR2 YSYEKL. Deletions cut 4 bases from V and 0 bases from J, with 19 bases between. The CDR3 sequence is CASSPLPERRSSYEQYF. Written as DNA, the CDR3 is TGCGCCAGCAGCCCCCTTCCGGAGCGGAGGAGCTCCTACGAGCAGTACTTC.

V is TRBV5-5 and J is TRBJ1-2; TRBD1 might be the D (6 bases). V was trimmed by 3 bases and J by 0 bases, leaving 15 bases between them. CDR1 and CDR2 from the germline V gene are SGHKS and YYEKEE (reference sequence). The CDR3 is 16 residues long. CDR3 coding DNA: TGTGCCAGCAGCTCACTCCAGGGGTCATCTAACTATGGCTACACCTTC. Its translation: CASSSLQGSSNYGYTF.